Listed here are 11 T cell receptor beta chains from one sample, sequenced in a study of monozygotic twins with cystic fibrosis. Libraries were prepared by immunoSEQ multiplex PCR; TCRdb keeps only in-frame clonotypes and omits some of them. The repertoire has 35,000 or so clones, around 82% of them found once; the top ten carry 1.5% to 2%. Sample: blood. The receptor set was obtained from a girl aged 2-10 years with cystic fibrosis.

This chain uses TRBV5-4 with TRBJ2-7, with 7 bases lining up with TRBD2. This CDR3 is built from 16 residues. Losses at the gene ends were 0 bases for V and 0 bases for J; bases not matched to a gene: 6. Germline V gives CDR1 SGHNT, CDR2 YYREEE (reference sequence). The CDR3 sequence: CASSLDGLDYSYEQYF. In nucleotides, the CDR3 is TGTGCCAGCAGCTTGGATGGACTAGACTACTCCTACGAGCAGTACTTC. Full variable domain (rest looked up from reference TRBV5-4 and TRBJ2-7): ETGVTQSPTHLIKTRGQQVTLRCSSQSGHNTVSWYQQALGQGPQFIFQYYREEENGRGNFPPRFSGLQFPNYSSELNVNALELDDSALYLCASSLDGLDYSYEQYFGPGTRLTVT.

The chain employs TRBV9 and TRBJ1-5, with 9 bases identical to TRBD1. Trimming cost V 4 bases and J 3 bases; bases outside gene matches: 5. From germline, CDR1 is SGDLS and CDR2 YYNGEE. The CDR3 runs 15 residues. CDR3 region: CASSLQGAPNQPQHF. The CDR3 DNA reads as TGTGCCAGCAGCCTACAGGGGGCACCCAATCAGCCCCAGCATTTT.

The CDR3 DNA reads as TGTGCCAGTAGTATAACCCCTAGCTCCTACGAGCAGTACTTC. This gives the protein CASSITPSSYEQYF. V usage is TRBV19 and J usage is TRBJ2-7; D gene uncertain. V was trimmed by 2 bases and J by 0 bases, leaving 8 bases between them. Germline loops: CDR1 LNHDA, CDR2 SQIVND (reference sequence). This CDR3 comprises 14 residues. Full variable domain (missing parts from reference TRBV19 and TRBJ2-7): DGGITQSPKYLFRKEGQNVTLSCEQNLNHDAMYWYRQDPGQGLRLIYYSQIVNDFQKGDIAEGYSVSREKKESFPLTVTSAQKNPTAFYLCASSITPSSYEQYFGPGTRLTVT.

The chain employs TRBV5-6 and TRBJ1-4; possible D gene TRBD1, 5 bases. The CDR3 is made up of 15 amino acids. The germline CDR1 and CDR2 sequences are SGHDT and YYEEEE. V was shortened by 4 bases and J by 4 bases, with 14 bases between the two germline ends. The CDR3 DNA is TGTGCCAGCAGCCAACAGGAGATTAATAATGAAAAACTGTTTTTT. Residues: CASSQQEINNEKLFF.

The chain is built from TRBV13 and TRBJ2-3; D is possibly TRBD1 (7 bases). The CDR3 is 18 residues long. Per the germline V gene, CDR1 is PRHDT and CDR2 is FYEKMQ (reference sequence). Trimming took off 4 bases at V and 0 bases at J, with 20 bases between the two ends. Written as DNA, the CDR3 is TGTGCCAGCAGCTCAAGCTCCGCGGGACAGCTCAGCACAGATACGCAGTATTTT. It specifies CASSSSSAGQLSTDTQYF.

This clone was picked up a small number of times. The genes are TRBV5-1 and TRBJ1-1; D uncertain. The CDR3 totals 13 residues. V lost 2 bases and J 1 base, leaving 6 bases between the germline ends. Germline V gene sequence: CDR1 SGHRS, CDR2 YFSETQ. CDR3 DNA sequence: TGCGCCAGCAGCTTAAACTCGAACACTGAAGCTTTCTTT. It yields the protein CASSLNSNTEAFF.

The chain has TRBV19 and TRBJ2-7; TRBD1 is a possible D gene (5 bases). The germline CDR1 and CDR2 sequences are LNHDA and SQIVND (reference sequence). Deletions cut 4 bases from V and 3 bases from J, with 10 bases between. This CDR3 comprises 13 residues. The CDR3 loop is CASSNDRDYEQYF. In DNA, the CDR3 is TGTGCCAGTAGTAACGACAGAGACTACGAGCAGTACTTC.

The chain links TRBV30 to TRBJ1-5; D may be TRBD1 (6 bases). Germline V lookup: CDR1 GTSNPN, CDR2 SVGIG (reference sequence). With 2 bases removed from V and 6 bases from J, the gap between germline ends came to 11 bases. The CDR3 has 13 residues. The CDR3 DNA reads TGTGCCTGGAGTTTGACCAGGGGTCAGCCCCAGCATTTT. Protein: CAWSLTRGQPQHF.

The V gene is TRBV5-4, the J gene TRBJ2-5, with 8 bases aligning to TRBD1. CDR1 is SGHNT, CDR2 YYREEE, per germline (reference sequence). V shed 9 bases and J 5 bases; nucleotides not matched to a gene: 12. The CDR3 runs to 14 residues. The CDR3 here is CATNWQGARETQYF. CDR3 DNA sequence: TGTGCCACCAACTGGCAGGGGGCCAGGGAGACCCAGTACTTC. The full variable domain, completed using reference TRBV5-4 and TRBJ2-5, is ETGVTQSPTHLIKTRGQQVTLRCSSQSGHNTVSWYQQALGQGPQFIFQYYREEENGRGNFPPRFSGLQFPNYSSELNVNALELDDSALYLCATNWQGARETQYFGPGTRLLVL.

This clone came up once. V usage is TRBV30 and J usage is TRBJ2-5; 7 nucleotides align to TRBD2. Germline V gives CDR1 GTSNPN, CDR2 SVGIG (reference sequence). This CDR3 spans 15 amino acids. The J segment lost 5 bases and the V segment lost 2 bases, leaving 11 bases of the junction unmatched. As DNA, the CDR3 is TGTGCCTGGAGTCAGACTAGCTCGAGGCGGGAGACCCAGTACTTC. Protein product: CAWSQTSSRRETQYF.

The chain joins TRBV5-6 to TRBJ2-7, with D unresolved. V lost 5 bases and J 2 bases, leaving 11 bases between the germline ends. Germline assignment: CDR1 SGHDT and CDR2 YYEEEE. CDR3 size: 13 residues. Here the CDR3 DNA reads TGTGCCAGCAGGCACGGATCTACCTACGAGCAGTACTTC. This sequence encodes CASRHGSTYEQYF.